The T cell receptor beta chain under discussion was sequenced for a study of graft-versus-host responses after intestinal transplantation. The overall study: Each recipient received a multivisceral, liver-intestinal, or isolated intestinal graft. Induction with anti-thymocyte globulin, then tacrolimus and steroids for roughly 3 years, was given to all recipients.

This CDR3 comprises 15 residues. Germline CDR1 is SGHRS and CDR2 is YFSETQ. Unmatched junction bases numbered 10, after V lost 2 bases and J lost 5 bases. Lamina propria and intraepithelial lymphocytes were released by processing graft tissue. Assay: immunoSEQ multiplex PCR; the TCRdb copy retains only in-frame clones and omits some. Among some 15,000 clones listed, almost 70% were seen once. This receptor was identified in a human patient who received an intestinal transplant, so some T cells may come from the graft donor. The specimen was ileum tissue, collected about 680 days after intestinal transplantation. The chain combines TRBV5-1 with TRBJ2-7; 7 nucleotides line up with TRBD1. CDR3 sequence reads: CASSLRDTGVDEQYF. The DNA of the CDR3 is TGCGCCAGCAGCTTAAGGGACACAGGGGTGGACGAGCAGTACTTC.